The 30 T cell receptor beta chains reported below all come from one sample, sequenced in a study of T cells in Graves' hyperthyroidism and ophthalmopathy. The investigators amplified TCR beta CDR3 regions from RNA transcripts. The study used the HTBI primer set for a first-round RT-PCR of the TCR CDR3. TCRdb re-analysed the multiplex PCR reads in MiXCR, keeping a single row per CDR3 protein. The data show about 350,000 distinct CDR3 sequences, with around 18% seen just once and about a sixth held by the top ten. The sample consisted of blood. The source is a woman in her 40s with Graves' ophthalmopathy.

This clonotype occurred once. The chain has TRBV6-5 and TRBJ1-1; 7 positions match TRBD1. The trim removed 2 bases at V and 5 bases at J, leaving 8 bases unmatched. The CDR3 length is 15 residues. Germline loops: CDR1 MNHEY, CDR2 SVGAGI. The CDR3 coding sequence is TGTGCCAGCAGTTACCCCGGACAGGCCAGTACTGAAGCTTTCTTT. Protein sequence: CASSYPGQASTEAFF.

This clonotype was recorded many times. V and J are TRBV7-8 and TRBJ2-2; the D call may be TRBD1 or TRBD2 (6 bases each). This CDR3 has 15 residues. Germline V gene data show CDR1 as SGHVS and CDR2 as FQNEAQ. V dropped 2 bases and J dropped 7 bases, with 14 bases sitting between them. CDR3 nucleotides: TGTGCCAGCAGCTTATTTCCGGGGGCTAACGGGGAGCTGTTTTTT. This encodes CASSLFPGANGELFF.

This clonotype was seen repeatedly, ten times or more. The chain is built from TRBV12-3 or TRBV12-4 and TRBJ1-1; D is possibly TRBD1 (6 bases). The germline V and J ends were trimmed by 6 bases and 6 bases, with 11 bases remaining between them. The CDR3 totals 12 residues. The CDR3 here is CASSLQGPEAFF. The CDR3 bases are TGTGCCAGCAGCTTACAGGGACCTGAAGCTTTCTTT.

This clonotype occurred a few times. This rearrangement joins TRBV6-2 or TRBV6-3 to TRBJ1-1; D may be TRBD1 (5 bases). CDR3 length: 12 amino acids. From germline, CDR1 is MNHEY and CDR2 SVGEGT. Trimming left V 6 bases short and J 10 bases short, with 15 bases between. The CDR3 DNA follows: TGTGCCAGCAGACGCGACAGAATGGCAGCTTTCTTT. This codes for CASRRDRMAAFF.

This clonotype was recorded many times. The chain employs TRBV11-2 and TRBJ2-3, with D perhaps TRBD2 (6 bases). From germline, CDR1 is SGHAT and CDR2 FQNNGV. Between the trimmed V and J ends, which lost 6 bases and 5 bases, there was a span of 21 bases. The CDR3 spans 16 residues. The CDR3 DNA is TGTGCCAGCAGGCGTACTAGCAGCCAGACCCGAGATACGCAGTATTTT. It encodes CASRRTSSQTRDTQYF.

In its sample, this clonotype was seen many times. The rearrangement joins TRBV7-3 to TRBJ2-2; D remains ambiguous. Trimming took off 4 bases at V and 1 base at J, with 13 bases between the two ends. The CDR3 is made up of 16 amino acids. The V gene's germline CDR1 is SGHTA and CDR2 FQGTGA. The CDR3 nucleotides read TGTGCCAGCAGCTCCATGTCCCCTTTGAACACCGGGGAGCTGTTTTTT. As protein: CASSSMSPLNTGELFF.

This chain links TRBV27 with TRBJ2-4; TRBD2 agrees at 13 bases. Germline V gene data show CDR1 as MNHEY and CDR2 as SMNVEV (reference sequence). Trimming cost V 4 bases and J 8 bases; bases outside gene matches: 5. The CDR3 spans 15 residues. The DNA for the CDR3 is TGTGCCAGCAGTTGGACTAGCGGGAGAAGGGACATTCAGTACTTC. Protein: CASSWTSGRRDIQYF.

This clonotype was seen a few times. V gene TRBV11-2 combines with J gene TRBJ2-4; 8 nucleotides agree with TRBD2. The V gene end was trimmed by 5 bases and the J gene end by 1 base; junction bases not matched to a gene: 13. Germline CDR1 SGHAT, CDR2 FQNNGV. The CDR3 is 18 amino acids. The CDR3 coding sequence is TGTGCCAGCAGCGCCGGGACTAGAGGGGGTCGGGCCAAAAACATTCAGTACTTC. It is translated as CASSAGTRGGRAKNIQYF.

This clonotype was observed many times. The genes are TRBV12-3 or TRBV12-4 and TRBJ2-4; TRBD1 matches at 9 bases. The ends lost 1 base at V and 1 base at J; junction bases unmatched: 5. CDR3 size: 17 residues. The CDR3 sequence: CASSLVQGALAKNIQYF. The CDR3 nucleotides are TGTGCCAGCAGTTTAGTACAGGGGGCTTTGGCCAAAAACATTCAGTACTTC.

This clonotype was counted at least ten times. This CDR3 reads CSVERDTRDSYTF. As DNA, the CDR3 is TGCAGCGTTGAAAGGGACACCAGAGATTCCTACACCTTC. This chain uses TRBV29-1 with TRBJ1-2, with D maybe TRBD1 (6 bases). Germline lookup yields CDR1 SQVTM and CDR2 ANQGSEA. There are 13 residues in the CDR3. Trimming shortened V by 2 bases and J by 10 bases, and 17 bases separated the two germline ends.

This clonotype was seen many times. A read error may be the cause here, since a much bigger clone is one base away. J is TRBJ1-2 and V is TRBV27; D might be TRBD1 (5 bases). The CDR3 is 17 amino acids. Germline V CDR1 and CDR2: MNHEY, SMNVEV (reference sequence). The CDR3 reads CASSFLPPGRFIFGNTF. CDR3 coding DNA: TGTGCCAGCAGTTTCCTGCCTCCAGGGAGGTTTATTTTTGGCAACACCTTC.

The rearrangement joins TRBV6-5 to TRBJ1-1; 10 positions agree with TRBD1. Germline lookup yields CDR1 MNHEY and CDR2 SVGAGI. J was trimmed by 11 bases and V by 2 bases; bases with no gene match: 8. The CDR3 consists of 14 residues. The CDR3 sequence is CASSYDGQGDDAFF. The CDR3, as DNA: TGTGCCAGCAGTTACGATGGACAGGGGGACGATGCTTTCTTT.

This chain connects TRBV12-3 or TRBV12-4 to TRBJ1-2, with D unresolved. CDR3 length equals 12 residues. V was shortened by 3 bases and J by 8 bases, with 10 bases between the two germline ends. This CDR3 is CASSLAGRGYTF. DNA for the CDR3: TGTGCCAGCAGTTTGGCAGGAAGAGGCTACACCTTC.

In its sample, this clonotype was seen many times. The chain is built from TRBV7-9 and TRBJ1-5; no reliable D call. The CDR3 spans 15 residues. V was shortened by 6 bases and J by 0 bases, with 12 bases between the two germline ends. CDR1 SEHNR and CDR2 FQNEAQ come from the germline V gene (reference sequence). This CDR3 is CASSQDGNSNQPQHF. Written as DNA, the CDR3 is TGTGCCAGCAGTCAGGACGGGAATAGCAATCAGCCCCAGCATTTT.

This clonotype appeared a few times. This chain connects TRBV27 to TRBJ2-7; D may match TRBD1 or TRBD2 (5 bases each). V lost 2 bases and J lost 3, with 17 bases in between. Per the germline V gene, CDR1 is MNHEY and CDR2 is SMNVEV (reference sequence). The CDR3 is made up of 16 amino acids. The CDR3: CASSLGPGLGHYEQYF. The CDR3 nucleotides read TGTGCCAGCAGTTTAGGCCCGGGGCTAGGGCACTACGAGCAGTACTTC.

This clonotype was seen repeatedly, ten times or more. The chain carries TRBV24-1 and TRBJ1-2; D uncertain. The CDR3 consists of 15 residues. Deletions cut 0 bases from V and 2 bases from J, with 9 bases between. In germline, CDR1 is KGHDR, CDR2 SFDVKD. The CDR3 here is CATSDLPSGNYGYTF. The CDR3 region has the DNA TGTGCCACCAGTGATTTGCCGTCCGGAAACTATGGCTACACCTTC.

This clonotype came up many times. This chain joins TRBV28 and TRBJ1-5; D call uncertain. Looked up from germline, CDR1 is MDHEN and CDR2 is SYDVKM. The CDR3 has 14 residues. With 2 bases removed from V and 3 bases from J, the gap between germline ends came to 8 bases. The CDR3 reads CASSLLGDNQPQHF. For the CDR3, the DNA is TGTGCCAGCAGTTTACTGGGAGACAATCAGCCCCAGCATTTT.

There are many counts of this clonotype. The chain joins TRBV3-2 to TRBJ2-7; no DNA check was done on the table's D call, TRBD2. TRBV3-2 counts as a pseudogene. CDR3 length: 17 amino acids. The CDR3 is CASSQGHLAGISYEQYF. CDR3 bases: TGTGCCAGCAGCCAAGGCCACCTAGCGGGAATATCCTACGAGCAGTACTTC.

This clonotype was detected ten times or more. The chain carries TRBV6-1 and TRBJ2-7; no firm D call. Trimming took off 2 bases at V and 4 bases at J, with 15 bases between the two ends. The CDR3 sequence is 15 residues long. The germline CDR1 and CDR2 sequences are MNHNS and SASEGT. CDR3 DNA sequence: TGTGCCAGCAGTGAATCTGGTCCCGGCCTATACGAGCAGTACTTC. This codes for CASSESGPGLYEQYF.

There are many counts of this clonotype. The gene calls are TRBV11-2 and TRBJ1-1; TRBD1 agrees at 7 bases. CDR1 and CDR2 (germline): SGHAT, FQNNGV. J lost 1 base, V lost 10 bases, and 6 bases had no gene match. The CDR3 runs to 13 residues. The CDR3 is CATEDRANTEAFF. DNA for the CDR3: TGTGCCACCGAAGACAGGGCGAACACTGAAGCTTTCTTT.

This clonotype was observed many times. J is TRBJ2-7 and V is TRBV7-6; 11 nucleotides align to TRBD2. Trimming took 2 bases from V and 6 from J; bases not matched to a gene: 12. Per the germline V gene, CDR1 is SGHVS and CDR2 is FNYEAQ. CDR3 size: 17 residues. CDR3 in DNA: TGTGCCAGCAGCTTATTAGCGGGAGGGCTGGGGGCTAGCGAGCAGTACTTC. Protein: CASSLLAGGLGASEQYF. Looking up the rest from reference TRBV7-6 and TRBJ2-7 gives the full variable domain: GAGVSQSPRYKVTKRGQDVALRCDPISGHVSLYWYRQALGQGPEFLTYFNYEAQQDKSGLPNDRFSAERPEGSISTLTIQRTEQRDSAMYRCASSLLAGGLGASEQYFGPGTRLTVT.

Remarks on this clonotype: A clone one base away is much larger, so this may be a read error. V usage is TRBV7-2 and J usage is TRBJ1-3; D gene ambiguous. The V gene's germline CDR1 is SGHTA and CDR2 FQGNSA. The V end was cut by 1 base, the J end by 2 bases, with 9 bases between. The CDR3 runs to 15 residues. DNA for the CDR3: TGTGCCAGCAGCTTAGACAGTCGAGCTGGAAACACCATATATTTT. Protein: CASSLDSRAGNTIYF.

This clonotype was picked up many times. This chain uses TRBV19 with TRBJ2-7, with 7 bases lining up with TRBD1. The CDR3 is made up of 11 amino acids. V gave up 3 bases and J gave up 10 bases; unmatched junction bases: 3. Germline V gene sequence: CDR1 LNHDA, CDR2 SQIVND (reference sequence). The CDR3 coding sequence is TGTGCCAGTAGTATCGGACAGGCTCAGTACTTC. Encoded protein: CASSIGQAQYF. Complete variable domain (other parts from reference TRBV19 and TRBJ2-7): DGGITQSPKYLFRKEGQNVTLSCEQNLNHDAMYWYRQDPGQGLRLIYYSQIVNDFQKGDIAEGYSVSREKKESFPLTVTSAQKNPTAFYLCASSIGQAQYFGPGTRLTVT.

This clonotype has ten or more counts. The rearrangement links TRBV4-2 to TRBJ2-5; D tentatively fits TRBD1 or TRBD2 (5 bases each). The CDR3 length is 15 residues. From germline, CDR1 is LGHNA and CDR2 YNFKEQ. V was shortened by 4 bases and J by 2 bases, with 14 bases between the two germline ends. CDR3 in amino acids: CASSRNRDGQETQYF. CDR3 in DNA: TGTGCCAGCAGCCGAAACCGGGACGGACAAGAGACCCAGTACTTC.

In this sample, this clonotype turned up many times. The genes are TRBV12-3 or TRBV12-4 and TRBJ1-6; D ambiguous. Trimming removed 5 bases from V and 9 bases from J, with 11 bases in between. The CDR3 spans 13 residues. The DNA for the CDR3 is TGTGCCAGCAGTCGGGTTTTTGGTTCACCCCTCCACTTT. It codes for CASSRVFGSPLHF.

This clonotype came up many times. The V gene is TRBV6-5, the J gene TRBJ1-3, with D possibly TRBD1 on 5 matching bases. The CDR3 sequence is 16 residues long. In germline, CDR1 is MNHEY, CDR2 SVGAGI. V was clipped by 2 bases and J by 4 bases, with 15 bases between them. CDR3 in DNA: TGTGCCAGCAGTTACAGCCTCGCAGGGATGGGAAACACCATATATTTT. Protein product: CASSYSLAGMGNTIYF.

The chain links TRBV2 to TRBJ2-7; perhaps D is TRBD1 or TRBD2 (5 bases each). The germline gives CDR1 SNHLY, CDR2 FYNNEI. The V end lost 8 bases, the J end lost 1 base, and 12 bases lay between the germline ends. This CDR3 contains 13 residues. Written as DNA, the CDR3 is TGTGCCAGCCTGGGACGGACATCCTACGAGCAGTACTTC. It yields the protein CASLGRTSYEQYF.

This sequence joins TRBV3-1 and TRBJ2-5; TRBD2 aligns across 8 bases. The junction had 6 bases not matched to a gene; V was cut back by 2 bases and J by 4 bases. Germline V gene lookup returns CDR1 LGHDT and CDR2 YNNKEL (reference sequence). The CDR3 loop spans 15 amino acids. CDR3 bases: TGTGCCAGCAGCCAACTGTCAAGCGGGAGAGAGACCCAGTACTTC. Amino acid sequence: CASSQLSSGRETQYF.

This clonotype has a count of ten or more. The chain combines TRBV6-2 or TRBV6-3 with TRBJ2-7, with D unclear. V lost 4 bases and J 2 bases, leaving 9 bases between the germline ends. CDR1 and CDR2 from the germline V gene are MNHEY and SVGEGT. The CDR3 covers 13 residues. The CDR3 reads CASSFAAAYEQYF. In DNA form, the CDR3 reads TGTGCCAGCAGTTTTGCGGCTGCCTACGAGCAGTACTTC.

V gene TRBV30 combines with J gene TRBJ1-1; 8 bases agree with TRBD1. Germline V lookup: CDR1 GTSNPN, CDR2 SVGIG (reference sequence). V was pared by 4 bases and J by 2 bases, with 9 bases of the junction left unmatched. This CDR3 spans 15 amino acids. The CDR3 loop reads CAWNRDRTRNTEAFF. The CDR3 DNA is TGTGCCTGGAATAGGGACAGGACCCGTAACACTGAAGCTTTCTTT.